The present entry profiles one T cell receptor beta chain with its context. The sample comes from a study of blood T cell repertoires in COVID-19. Individuals drawn from 20 to 30 US areas were roughly 18 to 95 years old. The assay was immunoSEQ multiplex PCR, and TCRdb's table has in-frame clones only and misses some. The top ten clones hold just under 1% of a sample with hundreds of thousands of clones, roughly 86% of them seen once. The CDR3 spans 17 residues. CDR1 and CDR2 (germline): SGHVS, FNYEAQ. Trimming took 5 bases from V and 3 from J; bases not matched to a gene: 14. The V gene is TRBV7-6, the J gene TRBJ2-3, with 7 positions matching TRBD2. This receptor was obtained from a woman aged 25 to 39 who had recovered from COVID-19. Sequencing used PBMCs or T cells enriched from blood (not recorded which). The CDR3 region has the DNA TGTGCCAGCAGCCTCGGGAGGACTTTACAGAGGACAGATACGCAGTATTTT. This encodes CASSLGRTLQRTDTQYF.